The clone carrying this T cell receptor (beta chain) was picked up a small number of times. Its antigen is not identified. This entry comes from a study of cytomegalovirus exposure and HLA in healthy donors. Study context: Previous work identified roughly 120 million unique TCR beta sequences from around 170 million T cells.

Primers for the PCR totalled 60 Vbeta and 13 Jbeta. Produced via immunoSEQ multiplex PCR; TCRdb's table is partial and in-frame only. This table holds around 150,000 clones, 65% to 80% found once. The CDR3 sequence is 15 residues long. Germline CDR1 reads LGHNA; CDR2 reads YNFKEQ. After removal of 0 bases from V and 8 bases from J, the junction contained 6 bases not matched to a gene. Study-level points and caveats: The study reported that TCR beta sequences accurately predicted HLA-A and HLA-B alleles in most subjects.

Sequencing input: PBMCs. The sequence derives from a man aged 35-49 years in good health and CMV-seropositive. The chain links TRBV4-2 to TRBJ1-2; TRBD1 matches at 10 bases. CDR3 nucleotide sequence: TGTGCCAGCAGCCAAGATAGGACAGGGGGTCTCGGCTACACCTTC. Translation gives CASSQDRTGGLGYTF.